The 20 T cell receptor beta chains presented below share a single source sample, sequenced in a study of T-cell reconstitution after alpha-beta-depleted transplantation in children. This sample's TCRbeta library carried unique molecular identifier barcodes. TCRdb reanalysed the PCR reads using MiXCR and keeps one entry per CDR3 protein. Among about 440,000 distinct CDR3 sequences listed, around two fifths were seen once. The sequenced sample was PBMCs, obtained before TCRalphabeta/CD19-depleted stem cell transplant. These receptors came from a girl aged 2 to 9 with aplastic anemia, due to receive a stem cell transplant.

The chain recombines TRBV20-1 with TRBJ1-1; 9 bases line up with TRBD1. J lost 12 bases, V lost 3 bases, and 11 bases had no gene match. CDR1 is DFQATT and CDR2 is SNEGSKA in the germline V gene (reference sequence). The CDR3 sequence is 13 residues long. As DNA, the CDR3 is TGCAGTGCTAGGGGTACCGGGACAGGGAGACCTTTCTTT. Translated: CSARGTGTGRPFF.

V is TRBV9 and J is TRBJ2-1, with 14 nucleotides matching TRBD2. There are 18 residues in the CDR3. Germline loops: CDR1 SGDLS, CDR2 YYNGEE. V lost 0 bases to trimming and J lost 2 bases; unmatched junction nucleotides: 4. The CDR3, as DNA: TGTGCCAGCAGCGTAGGTGGGACTAGCGGGAGTCCCTACAATGAGCAGTTCTTC. Residues: CASSVGGTSGSPYNEQFF.

The chain links TRBV28 to TRBJ2-5, with D possibly being TRBD2 (5 bases). CDR1 is MDHEN and CDR2 is SYDVKM in the germline V gene. Trimming cost V 2 bases and J 4 bases, with 14 bases left between them. This CDR3 comprises 15 residues. The CDR3 nucleotides read TGTGCCAGCAGTTTAGGGTTATCCCGGGGAGAGACCCAGTACTTC. This sequence encodes CASSLGLSRGETQYF.

In its sample, this clonotype was seen a few times. This sequence joins TRBV20-1 and TRBJ1-2; the match to TRBD1 covers 7 bases. Germline-derived CDR1 and CDR2 are DFQATT and SNEGSKA (reference sequence). The CDR3 length is 14 residues. Losses at the gene ends were 0 bases for V and 4 bases for J; bases not matched to a gene: 5. The CDR3 sequence: CSAREKGAIYGYTF. CDR3 bases: TGCAGTGCTAGAGAGAAGGGGGCGATCTATGGCTACACCTTC.

This clonotype was seen many times. V and J are TRBV12-3 or TRBV12-4 and TRBJ1-5; D gene ambiguous. Between the trimmed V and J ends, which lost 6 bases and 2 bases, there was a span of 17 bases. The length of the CDR3 is 16 residues. CDR3 sequence: CASRTRNSGGNQPQHF. DNA of the CDR3: TGTGCCAGCAGAACACGGAACTCGGGAGGCAATCAGCCCCAGCATTTT.

This clonotype was seen a single time. V is TRBV11-2 and J is TRBJ2-3; D remains ambiguous. Trimming left V 6 bases short and J 5 bases short, with 15 bases between. The CDR3 runs 14 residues. Germline CDR1 and CDR2: SGHAT and FQNNGV. CDR3 sequence reads: CASSLEVGEDTQYF. CDR3 nucleotide sequence: TGTGCCAGCAGTCTCGAGGTCGGTGAAGATACGCAGTATTTT. Full variable domain (outside the CDR3, taken from reference TRBV11-2 and TRBJ2-3): EAGVAQSPRYKIIEKRQSVAFWCNPISGHATLYWYQQILGQGPKLLIQFQNNGVVDDSQLPKDRFSAERLKGVDSTLKIQPAKLEDSAVYLCASSLEVGEDTQYFGPGTRLTVL.

This clonotype was picked up many times. Here the CDR3 DNA reads TGTGCCAGCAGTCCTAACAATGAGCAGTTCTTC. This gives the protein CASSPNNEQFF. The chain has TRBV6-2 or TRBV6-3 and TRBJ2-1; D unresolved. CDR1 and CDR2 from the germline V gene are MNHEY and SVGEGT. V gave up 5 bases and J gave up 5 bases, with 4 bases separating them. The CDR3 is 11 amino acids.

The chain uses TRBV10-1 and TRBJ2-7, with 10 bases fitting TRBD2. Germline-derived CDR1 and CDR2 are WNHNN and SYGVQD (reference sequence). Losses at the gene ends were 2 bases for V and 3 bases for J; bases not matched to a gene: 4. The CDR3 covers 15 residues. CDR3 DNA sequence: TGCGCCAGCAGTGAGGAGGCTAGCGGGAGCTACGAGCAGTACTTC. This gives the protein CASSEEASGSYEQYF.

The chain is built from TRBV5-8 and TRBJ2-1, with 8 bases lining up with TRBD1. The CDR3 length is 14 residues. The junction had 4 bases not matched to a gene; V was cut back by 1 base and J by 7 bases. Per germline, CDR1 SGHTS and CDR2 YDEGEE. The CDR3 loop reads CASSLLTGGNEQFF. The CDR3, as DNA: TGTGCCAGCAGCTTGTTAACAGGGGGTAATGAGCAGTTCTTC.

Ten or more counts support this clonotype. This chain joins TRBV7-2 and TRBJ2-1; 7 nucleotides line up with TRBD1. CDR1 and CDR2 (germline): SGHTA, FQGNSA. The CDR3 contains 13 residues. V gave up 5 bases and J gave up 11 bases; unmatched junction bases: 9. The CDR3, as DNA: TGTGCCAGCAGCCTCGGACAGGAAAAGAAGCAGTTCTTC. It yields the protein CASSLGQEKKQFF.

The V call is TRBV4-1, the J call TRBJ2-7; 7 nucleotides match TRBD1. The J segment lost 3 bases and the V segment lost 4 bases, leaving 6 bases of the junction unmatched. Germline assignment: CDR1 MGHRA and CDR2 YSYEKL. The CDR3 spans 14 residues. The CDR3 DNA sequence: TGCGCCAGCAGCCTCGGGACAGTTTTCTACGAGCAGTACTTC. It encodes CASSLGTVFYEQYF.

This clonotype has a handful of counts. V is TRBV7-9 and J is TRBJ2-1; D not resolved. V lost 3 bases, J lost 8 bases, and 11 bases lay in between. CDR3 size: 13 residues. Germline CDR1 reads SEHNR; CDR2 reads FQNEAQ (reference sequence). CDR3 loop: CASSFRLLDEQFF. DNA of the CDR3: TGTGCCAGCAGCTTTCGTTTGTTGGATGAGCAGTTCTTC.

In this sample, this clonotype turned up a few times. J is TRBJ2-3 and V is TRBV20-1; TRBD2 aligns across 9 bases. J lost 7 bases, V lost 6 bases, and 14 bases had no gene match. Germline V gene sequence: CDR1 DFQATT, CDR2 SNEGSKA (reference sequence). The CDR3 has 15 amino acids. This CDR3 reads CSAPRTSARGYTQYF. Here the CDR3 DNA reads TGCAGTGCCCCACGGACTAGCGCCCGTGGATATACGCAGTATTTT.

This clonotype was seen at least ten times. The chain joins TRBV7-9 to TRBJ2-2, with D perhaps TRBD2 (6 bases). Germline V gene lookup returns CDR1 SEHNR and CDR2 FQNEAQ (reference sequence). Trimming removed 7 bases from V and 3 bases from J, with 15 bases in between. CDR3 length: 15 residues. CDR3 amino acids: CASTLLWGDTGELFF. Here the CDR3 DNA reads TGTGCCAGCACCCTCCTCTGGGGGGACACCGGGGAGCTGTTTTTT. The full variable domain, its missing parts supplied by reference TRBV7-9 and TRBJ2-2, is DTGVSQNPRHKITKRGQNVTFRCDPISEHNRLYWYRQTLGQGPEFLTYFQNEAQLEKSRLLSDRFSAERPKGSFSTLEIQRTEQGDSAMYLCASTLLWGDTGELFFGEGSRLTVL.

About this clonotype: Because the CDR3 is missing its conserved closing phenylalanine or tryptophan, this is likely a read error. This chain connects TRBV6-1 to TRBJ2-1, with 13 bases lining up with TRBD2. Germline V gene sequence: CDR1 MNHNS, CDR2 SASEGT. V lost 6 bases, J lost 5 bases, and 4 bases stayed unmatched. The CDR3 length is 15 residues. In DNA form, the CDR3 reads TGTGCCAGCAGACCCGGGACTAGCGGGAACAATGAGCAGTTCATC. Its translation is CASRPGTSGNNEQFI.

In DNA form, the CDR3 reads TGTGCCAGTAGTATTAAGACAGCCTACGAGCAGTACTTC. Protein: CASSIKTAYEQYF. The chain is built from TRBV19 and TRBJ2-7, with TRBD1 as a possible D gene (5 bases). CDR1 and CDR2 (germline): LNHDA, SQIVND (reference sequence). Trimming took 3 bases from V and 2 from J, leaving 8 bases between them. The CDR3 has 13 residues. The variable domain in full, completed from reference TRBV19 and TRBJ2-7, reads DGGITQSPKYLFRKEGQNVTLSCEQNLNHDAMYWYRQDPGQGLRLIYYSQIVNDFQKGDIAEGYSVSREKKESFPLTVTSAQKNPTAFYLCASSIKTAYEQYFGPGTRLTVT.

This clonotype was counted only a few times. V is TRBV6-8 and J is TRBJ2-4; no firm D call. Trimming left V 6 bases short and J 2 bases short, with 11 bases between. This CDR3 is built from 14 residues. Germline lookup yields CDR1 MNHGY and CDR2 SAAAGT. The CDR3 DNA follows: TGTGCCAGCAGGGAAAGGCTGACCAAAAACATTCAGTACTTC. Residues: CASRERLTKNIQYF.

V and J are TRBV18 and TRBJ1-6, with unresolved D. Germline CDR1 KGHSH, CDR2 LQKENI. V was trimmed by 2 bases and J by 5 bases, leaving 10 bases between them. CDR3 length: 15 amino acids. In nucleotides, the CDR3 is TGTGCCAGCTCACCAGGGGAATCTAATAATTCACCCCTCCACTTT. Translating it yields CASSPGESNNSPLHF.

Comment on this clonotype: Mismatch with germline at one junction end may stem from a read error. The V call is TRBV29-1, the J call TRBJ2-1; D gene uncertain. This CDR3 has 10 amino acids. CDR1 and CDR2 from the germline V gene are SQVTM and ANQGSEA. The DNA for the CDR3 is TGCAGCGTGATATGGGATGAGGAGTTCTTC. Amino acid sequence: CSVIWDEEFF.

CDR3 nucleotides: TGTGCCAGCAGCTCGACAGGAATCTATGGCTACACCTTC. Protein product: CASSSTGIYGYTF. This sequence joins TRBV7-8 and TRBJ1-2, with D possibly matching TRBD1 (6 bases). The V end was cut by 4 bases, the J end by 4 bases, with 10 bases between. The germline gives CDR1 SGHVS, CDR2 FQNEAQ. The CDR3 sequence is 13 residues long.